The 11 T cell receptor beta chains below all came from one sample that was sequenced in a study of blood T cell repertoires in COVID-19. The method was immunoSEQ multiplex PCR; TCRdb's version includes in-frame clones alone and lacks a portion of them. Altogether around 470,000 clones are present, around 90% being singletons, with the ten largest covering around 0.6%. The sample was PBMCs or T cells enriched from blood (not recorded which). The source of these receptors is a young man who had recovered from COVID-19.

This clone appeared once. The chain recombines TRBV7-3 with TRBJ2-3; D is uncertain. Trimming took 2 bases from V and 0 from J, leaving 9 bases between them. Germline V gives CDR1 SGHTA, CDR2 FQGTGA. The CDR3 sequence is 15 residues long. This CDR3 reads CASSLSVLSTDTQYF. Here the CDR3 DNA reads TGTGCCAGCAGCTTATCCGTACTAAGCACAGATACGCAGTATTTT.

The chain has TRBV27 and TRBJ1-4; maybe TRBD1 (6 bases). From germline, CDR1 is MNHEY and CDR2 SMNVEV (reference sequence). The CDR3 is made up of 15 amino acids. V was trimmed by 6 bases and J by 2 bases, leaving 13 bases between them. The CDR3 nucleotides read TGTGCCAGCAGCCTAAGGGGGTTTACTAATGAAAAACTGTTTTTT. Encoded protein: CASSLRGFTNEKLFF.

The chain is built from TRBV19 and TRBJ1-1; D possibly corresponds to TRBD1 (5 bases). CDR1 and CDR2 from the germline V gene are LNHDA and SQIVND (reference sequence). The CDR3 is 14 amino acids. Trimming stripped 4 bases from V and 2 bases from J, with 11 bases between. The CDR3 region is CASSRGQRNTEAFF. The CDR3 nucleotides read TGTGCCAGTAGTAGGGGCCAGAGAAACACTGAAGCTTTCTTT.

Notes on this clone: Other nucleotide sequences in the sample specify the same CDR3. The V and J genes are TRBV11-2 and TRBJ1-4; the D is unclear. The ends were cut back, 4 bases at V and 0 bases at J, with 6 bases in the middle. This CDR3 region has 14 residues. Germline V gene lookup returns CDR1 SGHAT and CDR2 FQNNGV. The CDR3 loop is CASSSGPTNEKLFF. The CDR3, as DNA: TGTGCCAGCAGCTCCGGTCCAACTAATGAAAAACTGTTTTTT.

V and J are TRBV5-4 and TRBJ1-1; TRBD1 matches at 7 bases. Germline lookup yields CDR1 SGHNT and CDR2 YYREEE (reference sequence). The CDR3 spans 18 residues. Trimming cost V 4 bases and J 7 bases; bases outside gene matches: 22. DNA for the CDR3: TGTGCCAGCAGCCTCGGGACAGATAGGCATTCTTCCGTATTTGAAGCTTTCTTT. Its protein is CASSLGTDRHSSVFEAFF.

The genes are TRBV18 and TRBJ2-7, with 8 bases matching TRBD1. This CDR3 has 13 amino acids. CDR1 is KGHSH and CDR2 is LQKENI in the germline V gene. Trimming removed 2 bases from V and 7 bases from J; junction bases left unmatched: 4. The CDR3 DNA is TGTGCCAGCTCACCATCGACAGGGGTTGAGCAGTACTTC. It specifies CASSPSTGVEQYF.

The chain uses TRBV7-9 and TRBJ1-3; the D is unclear. Germline CDR1 reads SEHNR; CDR2 reads FQNEAQ (reference sequence). The CDR3 spans 14 residues. V was pared by 2 bases and J by 0 bases, with 5 bases between. The CDR3 DNA reads as TGTGCCAGCAGCTTATCTTTCTCTGGAAACACCATATATTTT. Translation: CASSLSFSGNTIYF.

The chain has TRBV30 and TRBJ2-7, with D hard to call. V shed 0 bases and J shed 2 bases, with 8 bases lying between them. The CDR3 spans 13 residues. The V gene's germline CDR1 is GTSNPN and CDR2 SVGIG (reference sequence). CDR3 sequence reads: CAWSVGTAYEQYF. The CDR3 DNA reads TGTGCCTGGAGTGTGGGCACTGCCTACGAGCAGTACTTC.

This clone was seen just once. The genes are TRBV2 and TRBJ2-7, with 9 bases aligning to TRBD2. CDR1 and CDR2 from the germline V gene are SNHLY and FYNNEI. V trimming: 4 bases; J trimming: 5 bases; junction bases outside the gene matches: 12. The CDR3 covers 16 residues. This CDR3 reads CASSGSGGYGGDEQYF. The CDR3, as DNA: TGTGCCAGCAGTGGTAGCGGGGGTTATGGGGGTGACGAGCAGTACTTC. Full variable domain (outside the CDR3, taken from reference TRBV2 and TRBJ2-7): EPEVTQTPSHQVTQMGQEVILRCVPISNHLYFYWYRQILGQKVEFLVSFYNNEISEKSEIFDDQFSVERPDGSNFTLKIRSTKLEDSAMYFCASSGSGGYGGDEQYFGPGTRLTVT.

The J gene is TRBJ1-6, the V gene TRBV5-1; a weak D match, TRBD1 (5 bases). CDR3 length: 21 residues. V shed 2 bases and J shed 8 bases, with 32 bases lying between them. CDR1 and CDR2 from the germline V gene are SGHRS and YFSETQ. CDR3 in DNA: TGCGCCAGCAGCTTCGGCATGCCTGGGGCTACAGCCCTCGTTTTTGATTCACCCCTCCACTTT. Encoded protein: CASSFGMPGATALVFDSPLHF.

The chain combines TRBV25-1 with TRBJ1-3; D gene uncertain. The CDR3 has 16 residues. Germline CDR1 MGHDK, CDR2 SYGVNS. The V end lost 5 bases, the J end lost 0 bases, and 14 bases lay between the germline ends. The DNA of the CDR3 is TGTGCCAGCAGTCGGAGCTCCTCAAGCTCTGGAAACACCATATATTTT. It translates to CASSRSSSSSGNTIYF.